The rows below give T cell receptor beta chains drawn from one sample of a study of CD8+ T cells in alopecia areata. Only in-frame clones appear in the TCRdb table, and some are missing; sequencing was by immunoSEQ multiplex PCR. The table has around 13,000 clones, about 70% seen once. The sequencing used skin, collected at week 4, from a patient treated with tofacitinib. Receptors were obtained from a human donor with alopecia areata. The CDR3 runs from the conserved cysteine through the conserved F or W. Each record gives: D gene, clone size, J gene, V gene, CDR3 DNA, CDR3 protein. The D gene is left open where the match is weak. Clone size is not always given. Where it is, it says once, few, many or a class for expanded clones.

D: NA; size: few; J: TRBJ2-2; V: TRBV6-1; DNA: TGTGCCAGCAGTGAACTTGCTGCCCCGGGCACCGGGGAGCTGTTTTTT; CDR3: CASSELAAPGTGELFF
D: TRBD2; size: NA; J: TRBJ2-3; V: TRBV7-2; DNA: TGTGCCAGCAGCTTCCGCCCCCAGCGGGGGGCTTCAGATACGCAGTATTTT; CDR3: CASSFRPQRGASDTQYF
D: NA; size: NA; J: TRBJ1-6; V: TRBV5-5; DNA: TGTGCCAGCACCTTCGAAGGGAGGGATTCACCCCTCCACTTT; CDR3: CASTFEGRDSPLHF
D: NA; size: NA; J: TRBJ1-6; V: TRBV19; DNA: TGTGCCAGTAGGGGGGAGCTCGGATATAATTCACCCCTCCACTTT; CDR3: CASRGELGYNSPLHF
D: NA; size: NA; J: TRBJ1-4; V: TRBV2; DNA: TGTGCCAGCCATTTACTCGGCAATATATTTGGGACTAATGAAAAACTGTTTTTT; CDR3: CASHLLGNIFGTNEKLFF
D: NA; size: NA; J: TRBJ2-5; V: TRBV15; DNA: TGTGCCACCAGCAGACACTCGGAGGGGCCCGAGACCCAGTACTTC; CDR3: CATSRHSEGPETQYF
D: NA; size: NA; J: TRBJ1-2; V: TRBV2; DNA: TGTGCCAGCACCGTCGGGGTGGCAGGCGGCTACACCTTC; CDR3: CASTVGVAGGYTF
D: NA; size: NA; J: TRBJ2-7; V: TRBV4-1; DNA: TGCGCCAGCAGCCAAGCGGACTTAGCTTCCTACGAGCAGTACTTC; CDR3: CASSQADLASYEQYF
D: NA; size: NA; J: TRBJ2-1; V: TRBV5-1; DNA: TGCGCCAGCAGCCAAACCCCCGGGACGGAGATCTCCGAGCAGTTCTTC; CDR3: CASSQTPGTEISEQFF
D: NA; size: once; J: TRBJ1-2; V: TRBV2; DNA: TGTGCCAGCTATCAAGGCAGGAACTATGGCTACACCTTC; CDR3: CASYQGRNYGYTF
D: TRBD2; size: NA; J: TRBJ2-1; V: TRBV7-7; DNA: TGTGCTAGCAGCCCCGGCCGACTAGCCGTCTTGAATGAGCAGTTCTTC; CDR3: CASSPGRLAVLNEQFF
D: TRBD2; size: NA; J: TRBJ2-7; V: TRBV7-2; DNA: TGTGCCAGCAGCTCTCCGGGACTACACCCTCCCTACGAGCAGTACTTC; CDR3: CASSSPGLHPPYEQYF
D: NA; size: few; J: TRBJ2-3; V: TRBV7-2; DNA: TGTGCCAGCAGCCTTAATTTCGGAGTAAGCACAGATACGCAGTATTTT; CDR3: CASSLNFGVSTDTQYF
D: TRBD1; size: few; J: TRBJ2-1; V: TRBV6-6; DNA: TGTGCCGCCAGGGATGTAGGGGGCGTGATAGGAGATGAGCAGTTCTTC; CDR3: CAARDVGGVIGDEQFF
D: NA; size: NA; J: TRBJ2-7; V: TRBV7-2; DNA: TGTGCCAGCAGTTCGAGCTCCTACGAGCAGTACTTC; CDR3: CASSSSSYEQYF
D: TRBD1; size: NA; J: TRBJ2-5; V: TRBV6-1; DNA: TGTGCCAGCAGTCGGACAGGGTTGTTCCAAGAGACCCAGTACTTC; CDR3: CASSRTGLFQETQYF
D: NA; size: NA; J: TRBJ2-7; V: TRBV20-1; DNA: TGCAGTGCTAGGATCTATTACGAGCAGTACTTC; CDR3: CSARIYYEQYF
D: NA; size: NA; J: TRBJ1-1; V: TRBV6-1; DNA: TGTGCCAGCAGGGGGGGGACGGTTAGGAACACTGAAGCTTTCTTT; CDR3: CASRGGTVRNTEAFF
D: NA; size: NA; J: TRBJ1-1; V: TRBV10-3; DNA: TGTGCCATCAGTGAGTCGACGGCTATGAACACTGAAGCTTTCTTT; CDR3: CAISESTAMNTEAFF
D: NA; size: few; J: TRBJ2-3; V: TRBV29-1; DNA: TGCAGCGTTGAACTCCTTTCTGGGACTGCAAGCTATACGCAGTATTTT; CDR3: CSVELLSGTASYTQYF
D: NA; size: few; J: TRBJ2-7; V: TRBV11-2; DNA: TGTGCCAGCAGCTTAGGACCTGTTCCGGGCGAGCAGTACTTC; CDR3: CASSLGPVPGEQYF
D: NA; size: NA; J: TRBJ1-1; V: TRBV19; DNA: TGTGCCAGTAGTTACCGGAACACTGAAGCTTTCTTT; CDR3: CASSYRNTEAFF
D: TRBD2; size: few; J: TRBJ2-5; V: TRBV9; DNA: TGTGCCAGCAGCGTAGATAGCGGGGCGGGGGAGACCCAGTACTTC; CDR3: CASSVDSGAGETQYF
D: TRBD1; size: few; J: TRBJ2-7; V: TRBV6-5; DNA: TGTGCCAGCAGTTTCGGGACAGGGGCCGAGCAGTACTTC; CDR3: CASSFGTGAEQYF
D: TRBD1; size: NA; J: TRBJ1-1; V: TRBV15; DNA: TGTGCCACCAGCATGGGGACAGCTCGAACTGAAGCTTTCTTT; CDR3: CATSMGTARTEAFF
D: NA; size: once; J: TRBJ2-3; V: TRBV4-2; DNA: TGTGCCAGCAGCCAAGGGGAAGGAGATACGCAGTATTTT; CDR3: CASSQGEGDTQYF
D: TRBD1; size: NA; J: TRBJ2-7; V: TRBV5-1; DNA: TGCGCCAGCAGAGACAGGGGTCGGCCCTACGAGCAGTACTTC; CDR3: CASRDRGRPYEQYF
D: TRBD1; size: medium-sized; J: TRBJ2-7; V: TRBV7-2; DNA: TGTGCCAGCAAACGGACAGGGAGCTCCTACGAGCAGTACTTC; CDR3: CASKRTGSSYEQYF
D: NA; size: few; J: TRBJ2-3; V: TRBV9; DNA: TGTGCCAGCAGCACCCGCCCCGACGGTACGCAGTATTTT; CDR3: CASSTRPDGTQYF
D: TRBD2; size: NA; J: TRBJ2-4; V: TRBV6-6; DNA: TGTGCCAGCAGTTACATAGCGGGGGGGCCTGGTAACATTCAGTACTTC; CDR3: CASSYIAGGPGNIQYF
D: NA; size: few; J: TRBJ2-1; V: TRBV4-1; DNA: TGCGCCAGCAGCCAAGAGGGGTTTGGACGCAATGAGCAGTTCTTC; CDR3: CASSQEGFGRNEQFF
D: TRBD1; size: NA; J: TRBJ2-2; V: TRBV10-3; DNA: TGTGCCATCAGTGAGGGGACAGGGAGGGTCCTCACCGGGGAGCTGTTTTTT; CDR3: CAISEGTGRVLTGELFF
D: TRBD2; size: NA; J: TRBJ2-1; V: TRBV18; DNA: TGTGCCAGCTCACCACCCGGGACTACCTACAATGAGCAGTTCTTC; CDR3: CASSPPGTTYNEQFF
D: NA; size: NA; J: TRBJ1-2; V: TRBV19; DNA: TGTGCCAGTACCCCTATTTGGGCGGACGGCTACACCTTC; CDR3: CASTPIWADGYTF
D: NA; size: NA; J: TRBJ1-2; V: TRBV4-1; DNA: TGCGCCAGCAGCCAAGAATTAGGGGCAACCTCTAGCTATGGCTACACCTTC; CDR3: CASSQELGATSSYGYTF
D: TRBD2; size: few; J: TRBJ2-7; V: TRBV7-9; DNA: TGTGCCAGTACCCCTTCGGGGGGGGCGGAATACGAGCAGTACTTC; CDR3: CASTPSGGAEYEQYF
D: NA; size: NA; J: TRBJ1-4; V: TRBV7-9; DNA: TGTGCCAGCAGCGGACGGCCGAGGGCCGGGGGAAAACTGTTTTTT; CDR3: CASSGRPRAGGKLFF
D: NA; size: NA; J: TRBJ2-7; V: TRBV6-6; DNA: TGTGCCAGCCACTTAGGTTTCTCGTCCTACGGGCAGTACTTC; CDR3: CASHLGFSSYGQYF
D: NA; size: NA; J: TRBJ1-3; V: TRBV5-6; DNA: TGTGCCAGCAGCTCGGCCCCGGGCCGGACATATTTT; CDR3: CASSSAPGRTYF
D: NA; size: NA; J: TRBJ2-3; V: TRBV6-1; DNA: TGTGCCAGCAGTCGTGGGCCCCAGGGAGATACGCAGTATTTT; CDR3: CASSRGPQGDTQYF
D: NA; size: NA; J: TRBJ1-2; V: TRBV7-2; DNA: TGTGCCAGCAGCTTAACCCCGAGGTCGGCCTATGGCTACACCTTC; CDR3: CASSLTPRSAYGYTF
D: NA; size: few; J: TRBJ2-1; V: TRBV18; DNA: TGTGCCAGCTCACCACCGTCCGGGGTGGTATCCTACAATGAGCAGTTCTTC; CDR3: CASSPPSGVVSYNEQFF